The next 31 T cell receptor beta chains were all read from a single sample in a study of cytomegalovirus exposure and HLA in healthy donors. Amplification used 60 Vbeta primers and 13 Jbeta primers. Method: immunoSEQ multiplex PCR; TCRdb's copy keeps in-frame clones and lacks some. This table has around 49,000 clones, 80% appearing once. The source material was PBMCs. The receptors here all came from a man aged 30 to 45 in good health and CMV-seropositive.

V is TRBV10-3 and J is TRBJ1-5; 9 bases align to TRBD1. V lost 2 bases to trimming and J lost 0 bases; unmatched junction nucleotides: 5. The CDR3 totals 17 residues. Germline CDR1 reads ENHRY; CDR2 reads SYGVKD. CDR3 DNA sequence: TGTGCCATCAGTGAGGGACAGGGGTCTAATAGCAATCAGCCCCAGCATTTT. Translation gives CAISEGQGSNSNQPQHF.

V gene TRBV2 combines with J gene TRBJ2-4; D is unclear. V dropped 5 bases and J dropped 4 bases, with 18 bases sitting between them. From germline, CDR1 is SNHLY and CDR2 FYNNEI. The length of the CDR3 is 16 residues. The DNA of the CDR3 is TGTGCCAGCAGTCGACAAGGTGAAGGCAGGAAAAACATTCAGTACTTC. It translates to CASSRQGEGRKNIQYF.

V and J are TRBV7-8 and TRBJ2-7, with D uncertain. The CDR3 is 13 residues long. The germline gives CDR1 SGHVS, CDR2 FQNEAQ. Trimming pared 1 base from V and 5 bases from J, leaving 9 bases between. DNA of the CDR3: TGTGCCAGCAGCTTAGAGCATACCCACGAGCAGTACTTC. Translating it yields CASSLEHTHEQYF.

The rearrangement joins TRBV19 to TRBJ1-2, with 11 bases matching TRBD1. V gave up 10 bases and J gave up 2 bases; unmatched junction bases: 6. The CDR3 has 14 residues. Germline assignment: CDR1 LNHDA and CDR2 SQIVND (reference sequence). The CDR3 region is CATIGQGANYGYTF. The CDR3 nucleotides read TGTGCCACTATCGGACAGGGGGCGAACTATGGCTACACCTTC. Full variable domain (missing parts from reference TRBV19 and TRBJ1-2): DGGITQSPKYLFRKEGQNVTLSCEQNLNHDAMYWYRQDPGQGLRLIYYSQIVNDFQKGDIAEGYSVSREKKESFPLTVTSAQKNPTAFYLCATIGQGANYGYTFGSGTRLTVV.

J is TRBJ2-7 and V is TRBV2; D is uncertain. This CDR3 spans 14 amino acids. V lost 2 bases and J 7 bases, leaving 15 bases between the germline ends. Germline CDR1 and CDR2: SNHLY and FYNNEI. This CDR3 is CASSESLRGGEQYF. The DNA for the CDR3 is TGTGCCAGCAGTGAAAGCCTACGAGGTGGAGAGCAGTACTTC.

V is TRBV11-2 and J is TRBJ2-2; D is uncertain. Germline V gene lookup returns CDR1 SGHAT and CDR2 FQNNGV. V shed 0 bases and J shed 4 bases, with 18 bases lying between them. The CDR3 consists of 18 residues. The CDR3 DNA follows: TGTGCCAGCAGCTTAGAGGGCAGTTCCTTATCCCTCACCGGGGAGCTGTTTTTT. The encoded protein is CASSLEGSSLSLTGELFF.

The chain joins TRBV28 to TRBJ1-5, with 8 bases aligning to TRBD1. This CDR3 has 15 residues. Trimming removed 4 bases from V and 6 bases from J; junction bases left unmatched: 8. The germline CDR1 and CDR2 sequences are MDHEN and SYDVKM. This chain's CDR3 is CASSWDRREIQPQHF. The CDR3 DNA sequence: TGTGCCAGCAGTTGGGACAGGAGAGAGATTCAGCCCCAGCATTTT.

The gene calls are TRBV6-5 and TRBJ1-2; TRBD1 might be the D (5 bases). Germline V gene lookup returns CDR1 MNHEY and CDR2 SVGAGI. The V gene lost 6 bases and the J gene lost 4 bases, with 15 bases spanning the gap. This CDR3 has 14 residues. The CDR3 here is CASRTLGVVYGYTF. CDR3 coding DNA: TGTGCCAGCAGGACTTTAGGGGTTGTCTATGGCTACACCTTC.

This clone was detected once. This sequence joins TRBV6-5 and TRBJ2-7; D call uncertain. Germline CDR1 and CDR2: MNHEY and SVGAGI. V was pared by 0 bases and J by 6 bases, with 15 bases between. The CDR3 spans 15 residues. CDR3 in amino acids: CASSYSFETSREQYF. As DNA, the CDR3 is TGTGCCAGCAGTTACTCGTTCGAGACTTCTCGCGAGCAGTACTTC.

The chain has TRBV30 and TRBJ2-5; D may be TRBD2 (5 bases). Germline V gene data show CDR1 as GTSNPN and CDR2 as SVGIG (reference sequence). V lost 0 bases and J 5 bases, leaving 13 bases between the germline ends. CDR3 length: 14 residues. The CDR3 sequence is CAWSVLGAVETQYF. In nucleotides, the CDR3 is TGTGCCTGGAGTGTACTTGGAGCGGTGGAGACCCAGTACTTC.

The rearrangement joins TRBV6-5 to TRBJ2-3; 7 bases are a match to TRBD1. The length of the CDR3 is 15 residues. Germline V gene data show CDR1 as MNHEY and CDR2 as SVGAGI. Trimming took 2 bases from V and 6 from J; bases not matched to a gene: 8. The CDR3 DNA sequence: TGTGCCAGCAGTTACATCGGGGCCAGGGGGGATACGCAGTATTTT. Translating gives CASSYIGARGDTQYF.

This chain's CDR3 is CASSLAGGPDTQYF. CDR3 nucleotide sequence: TGCGCCAGCAGCTTGGCAGGGGGCCCAGATACGCAGTATTTT. This chain uses TRBV5-1 with TRBJ2-3, with 8 bases lining up with TRBD1. This CDR3 contains 14 residues. The V gene end was trimmed by 0 bases and the J gene end by 4 bases; junction bases not matched to a gene: 1. CDR1 and CDR2 from the germline V gene are SGHRS and YFSETQ.

The rearrangement uses TRBV28 and TRBJ1-4; TRBD1 agrees at 8 bases. Germline CDR1 is MDHEN and CDR2 is SYDVKM. The CDR3 sequence is 17 residues long. V shed 5 bases and J 3 bases; nucleotides not matched to a gene: 11. The CDR3 protein is CASSPGTGPAANEKLFF. In nucleotides, the CDR3 is TGTGCCAGCAGTCCCGGGACAGGACCTGCTGCTAATGAAAAACTGTTTTTT.

This sequence joins TRBV5-1 and TRBJ1-2; no firm D call. Trimming cost V 4 bases and J 4 bases, with 17 bases left between them. This CDR3 has 15 amino acids. From germline, CDR1 is SGHRS and CDR2 YFSETQ. The CDR3 nucleotides read TGCGCCAGCAGCCCTACGACGGCGGATTCCTATGGCTACACCTTC. This translates into CASSPTTADSYGYTF.

The rearrangement uses TRBV25-1 and TRBJ1-5; unclear D gene. The CDR3 extends over 15 amino acids. V was clipped by 3 bases and J by 4 bases, with 13 bases between them. Germline CDR1 is MGHDK and CDR2 is SYGVNS. CDR3 in DNA: TGTGCCAGCAGTGAGTTTGCCCAGGAAAATCAGCCCCAGCATTTT. Its protein product is CASSEFAQENQPQHF.

The chain joins TRBV2 to TRBJ1-5; D ambiguous. Germline values: CDR1 SNHLY, CDR2 FYNNEI. Trimming took 5 bases from V and 3 from J, leaving 14 bases between them. The CDR3 loop spans 15 amino acids. The CDR3 protein is CASSSDPGINQPQHF. CDR3 coding DNA: TGTGCCAGCAGTTCAGACCCGGGGATCAATCAGCCCCAGCATTTT.

V is TRBV7-9 and J is TRBJ2-1; 10 nucleotides match TRBD2. The CDR3 is 15 amino acids. Per germline, CDR1 SEHNR and CDR2 FQNEAQ (reference sequence). V was clipped by 5 bases and J by 6 bases; unmatched bases: 7. The CDR3 loop reads CASSRSGGAANEQFF. The CDR3 DNA follows: TGTGCCAGCAGCCGAAGCGGGGGGGCCGCCAATGAGCAGTTCTTC.

The chain combines TRBV21-1 with TRBJ1-1; the table's D call TRBD1 went unverified against the DNA. TRBV21-1 represents a pseudogene. The CDR3 has 16 amino acids. CDR3 coding DNA: TGTGCCAGCAGCAAACAAAGGGGACAGGGGGCGACTGAAGCTTTCTTT. Amino acid sequence: CASSKQRGQGATEAFF.

The chain carries TRBV5-1 and TRBJ2-1; no clear D. Germline loops: CDR1 SGHRS, CDR2 YFSETQ. Trimming pared 5 bases from V and 10 bases from J, leaving 13 bases between. The CDR3 length is 12 residues. The CDR3 sequence is CASSLTLREQFF. CDR3 DNA: TGCGCCAGCAGTCTGACTTTGCGGGAGCAGTTCTTC.

The chain couples TRBV29-1 to TRBJ1-3; D is possibly TRBD1 (5 bases). The CDR3 length is 14 residues. CDR1 and CDR2 from the germline V gene are SQVTM and ANQGSEA. The V gene lost 5 bases and the J gene lost 1 base, with 12 bases spanning the gap. The CDR3 sequence: CSVIQGLSGNTIYF. The CDR3 nucleotides are TGCAGCGTTATTCAGGGCCTATCTGGAAACACCATATATTTT. The whole variable domain, remainder taken from reference TRBV29-1 and TRBJ1-3, is SAVISQKPSRDICQRGTSLTIQCQVDSQVTMMFWYRQQPGQSLTLIATANQGSEATYESGFVIDKFPISRPNLTFSTLTVSNMSPEDSSIYLCSVIQGLSGNTIYFGEGSWLTVV.

The chain employs TRBV5-1 and TRBJ1-1; 8 bases line up with TRBD1. Germline V gene lookup returns CDR1 SGHRS and CDR2 YFSETQ. The J segment lost 5 bases and the V segment lost 4 bases, leaving 10 bases of the junction unmatched. This CDR3 has 15 amino acids. The CDR3 DNA is TGCGCCAGCAGCCTTTTGACAGGGGCGGGGACTGAAGCTTTCTTT. Encoded protein: CASSLLTGAGTEAFF.

J is TRBJ1-2 and V is TRBV10-3, with TRBD1 matching 7 bases. J was trimmed by 5 bases and V by 6 bases; bases with no gene match: 6. The CDR3 has 13 residues. Germline values: CDR1 ENHRY, CDR2 SYGVKD. Written as DNA, the CDR3 is TGTGCCATCAGCGCGGGACAGCAATATGGCTACACCTTC. It yields the protein CAISAGQQYGYTF.

Only a few counts were recorded for this clone. This rearrangement joins TRBV25-1 to TRBJ2-2; D possibly corresponds to TRBD2 (5 bases). Germline CDR1 is MGHDK and CDR2 is SYGVNS. The CDR3 totals 15 residues. Between the trimmed V and J ends, which lost 6 bases and 5 bases, there was a span of 16 bases. The CDR3 sequence is CASSITRRGTGELFF. CDR3 sequence (DNA): TGTGCCAGCAGCATAACACGACGGGGAACCGGGGAGCTGTTTTTT.

The genes are TRBV4-2 and TRBJ2-7, with D possibly being TRBD2 (6 bases). Germline values: CDR1 LGHNA, CDR2 YNFKEQ. This CDR3 comprises 16 residues. Trimming removed 0 bases at V and 1 base at J, with 13 bases between. Written as DNA, the CDR3 is TGTGCCAGCAGCCAAGATTATCCGGGGGTTTCCTACGAGCAGTACTTC. Residues: CASSQDYPGVSYEQYF.

The chain uses TRBV13 and TRBJ1-2; 7 bases are a match to TRBD1. Germline V gene data show CDR1 as PRHDT and CDR2 as FYEKMQ (reference sequence). V lost 4 bases to trimming and J lost 3 bases; unmatched junction nucleotides: 11. The CDR3 contains 16 residues. In DNA form, the CDR3 reads TGTGCCAGCAGCTCCGGGACAGTGGAAGGGGACTATGGCTACACCTTC. This gives the protein CASSSGTVEGDYGYTF.

This rearrangement joins TRBV7-2 to TRBJ1-1, with a tentative D call TRBD1 (6 bases). Deletions cut 5 bases from V and 1 base from J, with 17 bases between. This CDR3 spans 16 amino acids. The germline CDR1 and CDR2 sequences are SGHTA and FQGNSA. This chain's CDR3 is CASSRRTLTGNTEAFF. CDR3 in DNA: TGTGCCAGCAGCCGCCGAACATTGACAGGGAACACTGAAGCTTTCTTT.

The genes are TRBV9 and TRBJ1-5; D unclear. V was pared by 3 bases and J by 5 bases, with 15 bases between. CDR1 SGDLS and CDR2 YYNGEE come from the germline V gene. The CDR3 extends over 15 amino acids. CDR3 sequence (DNA): TGTGCCAGCAGCGCGGCGCACGGGAACGATCAGCCCCAGCATTTT. Protein: CASSAAHGNDQPQHF.

The genes are TRBV5-4 and TRBJ1-2, with TRBD1 identical over 8 bases. The CDR3 runs 16 residues. V was pared by 4 bases and J by 5 bases, with 13 bases of the junction left unmatched. The germline CDR1 and CDR2 sequences are SGHNT and YYREEE (reference sequence). In DNA form, the CDR3 reads TGTGCCAGCAGCCCCCGAGGAGACAGGGGCCGATATGGCTACACCTTC. Amino acids: CASSPRGDRGRYGYTF.

This chain joins TRBV6-5 and TRBJ2-7; TRBD1 aligns across 7 bases. V trimming: 2 bases; J trimming: 7 bases; junction bases outside the gene matches: 8. This CDR3 has 14 amino acids. CDR1 and CDR2 from the germline V gene are MNHEY and SVGAGI. The CDR3 protein is CASSYGNRGREQYF. The CDR3 DNA follows: TGTGCCAGCAGTTACGGAAACAGGGGAAGGGAGCAGTACTTC.

This clone appeared a few times. The chain couples TRBV6-5 to TRBJ2-5; D perhaps matches TRBD2 (6 bases). The CDR3 runs to 14 residues. The germline CDR1 and CDR2 sequences are MNHEY and SVGAGI. V lost 6 bases to trimming and J lost 1 base, with 12 bases between them. This CDR3 reads CASSQAGFQETQYF. CDR3 sequence (DNA): TGTGCCAGCAGCCAGGCGGGGTTCCAAGAGACCCAGTACTTC.

The chain recombines TRBV28 with TRBJ2-7, with 10 bases matching TRBD1. Germline CDR1 reads MDHEN; CDR2 reads SYDVKM. V shed 3 bases and J 7 bases; nucleotides not matched to a gene: 6. This CDR3 comprises 14 residues. The CDR3 bases are TGTGCCAGCAGTTTTGGGACAGGGGATGGTGAGCAGTACTTC. This sequence encodes CASSFGTGDGEQYF.